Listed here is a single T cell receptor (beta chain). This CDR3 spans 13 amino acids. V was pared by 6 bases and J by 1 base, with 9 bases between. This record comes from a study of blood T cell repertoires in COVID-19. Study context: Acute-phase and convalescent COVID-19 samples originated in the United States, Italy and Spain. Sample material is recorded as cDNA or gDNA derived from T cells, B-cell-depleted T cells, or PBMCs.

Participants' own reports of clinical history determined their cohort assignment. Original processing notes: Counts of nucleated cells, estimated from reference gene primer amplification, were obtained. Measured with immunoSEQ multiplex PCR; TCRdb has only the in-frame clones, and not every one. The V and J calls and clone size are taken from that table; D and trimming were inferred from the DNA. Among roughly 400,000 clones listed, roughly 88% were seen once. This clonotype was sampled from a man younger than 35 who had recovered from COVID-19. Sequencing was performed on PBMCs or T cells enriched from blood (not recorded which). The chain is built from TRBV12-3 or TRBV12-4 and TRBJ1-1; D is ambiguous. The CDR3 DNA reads TGTGCCAGCAGCTCCGTCAGGAACACTGAAGCTTTCTTT. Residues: CASSSVRNTEAFF.